What follows are 15 T cell receptor beta chains derived from one specimen sequenced in a study of control samples from healthy donors and cancer patients. Repertoires were generated with immunoSEQ multiplex PCR, while TCRdb's copy carries only in-frame clones and drops some. The sample yields some 150,000 clones, approximately 94% seen once. The sequenced sample consisted of blood. All receptors derive from a middle-aged man in good health.

The chain carries TRBV15 and TRBJ2-2, with 7 bases aligning to TRBD1. V lost 2 bases, J lost 4 bases, and 7 bases stayed unmatched. From germline, CDR1 is LNHNV and CDR2 YYDKDF (reference sequence). The CDR3 loop spans 16 amino acids. CDR3 sequence: CATSRPTGWATGELFF. The CDR3 DNA is TGTGCCACCAGCAGACCGACAGGGTGGGCCACCGGGGAGCTGTTTTTT.

The rearrangement joins TRBV5-4 to TRBJ2-4, with D perhaps assigned TRBD1 or TRBD2 (6 bases each). CDR1 is SGHNT and CDR2 is YYREEE in the germline V gene (reference sequence). CDR3 size: 15 residues. Trimming removed 4 bases from V and 2 bases from J, with 13 bases in between. As DNA, the CDR3 is TGTGCCAGCAGCCGCGAAGGGGGGACCAAAAACATTCAGTACTTC. As protein: CASSREGGTKNIQYF.

The chain couples TRBV28 to TRBJ1-2; 7 bases are shared with TRBD1. This CDR3 has 14 amino acids. V shed 5 bases, J shed 6 bases, and the junction held 9 bases outside the gene matches. The germline V gene has CDR1 MDHEN and CDR2 SYDVKM. In nucleotides, the CDR3 is TGTGCCAGCAGTCTACTGACAGGGTTGAATGGCTACACCTTC. Encoded protein: CASSLLTGLNGYTF.

The chain employs TRBV2 and TRBJ2-7; D gene ambiguous. Between the trimmed V and J ends, which lost 6 bases and 0 bases, there was a span of 9 bases. In germline, CDR1 is SNHLY, CDR2 FYNNEI. The CDR3 loop spans 13 amino acids. CDR3 in DNA: TGTGCCAGCAGCGGTGAATTCTCCTACGAGCAGTACTTC. Amino acids: CASSGEFSYEQYF.

The chain combines TRBV5-4 with TRBJ2-7; D might be TRBD2 (6 bases). From germline, CDR1 is SGHNT and CDR2 YYREEE (reference sequence). Trimming removed 4 bases at V and 3 bases at J, with 14 bases between. The CDR3 has 14 amino acids. Written as DNA, the CDR3 is TGTGCCAGCAGCCCGGGATCGGGGGTCTACGAGCAGTACTTC. This codes for CASSPGSGVYEQYF.

The chain carries TRBV20-1 and TRBJ2-5; D is unclear. Germline CDR1 DFQATT, CDR2 SNEGSKA (reference sequence). The CDR3 has 12 residues. Trimming pared 3 bases from V and 5 bases from J, leaving 10 bases between. The CDR3 is CSASFQAETQYF. CDR3 coding DNA: TGCAGTGCTAGTTTTCAGGCGGAGACCCAGTACTTC.

This clone was picked up one time. V gene TRBV5-1 combines with J gene TRBJ2-3; D is perhaps TRBD1 (5 bases). The CDR3 has 13 amino acids. Germline assignment: CDR1 SGHRS and CDR2 YFSETQ. V lost 8 bases and J 3 bases, leaving 13 bases between the germline ends. The CDR3 DNA reads TGCGCCAGTGTTGGGCAGGGAACAGATACGCAGTATTTT. Amino acid sequence: CASVGQGTDTQYF. The full variable domain, with the rest looked up from reference TRBV5-1 and TRBJ2-3, is KAGVTQTPRYLIKTRGQQVTLSCSPISGHRSVSWYQQTPGQGLQFLFEYFSETQRNKGNFPGRFSGRQFSNSRSEMNVSTLELGDSALYLCASVGQGTDTQYFGPGTRLTVL.

The gene calls are TRBV12-3 or TRBV12-4 and TRBJ1-2; 8 bases map to TRBD1. CDR3 size: 13 residues. V shed 5 bases, J shed 8 bases, and the junction held 7 bases outside the gene matches. For the CDR3, the DNA is TGTGCCAGCAGTCAACAGGGGGTGGCCGGCTACACCTTC. Translating it yields CASSQQGVAGYTF.

The chain couples TRBV5-1 to TRBJ1-1; TRBD1 is a possible D gene (5 bases). CDR1 and CDR2 (germline): SGHRS, YFSETQ. CDR3 size: 14 residues. Trimming took off 4 bases at V and 0 bases at J, with 10 bases between the two ends. CDR3 coding DNA: TGCGCCAGCAGCCAGACAGATTTGAACACTGAAGCTTTCTTT. Amino acid sequence: CASSQTDLNTEAFF. Supplemented by reference TRBV5-1 and TRBJ1-1, the full variable domain reads KAGVTQTPRYLIKTRGQQVTLSCSPISGHRSVSWYQQTPGQGLQFLFEYFSETQRNKGNFPGRFSGRQFSNSRSEMNVSTLELGDSALYLCASSQTDLNTEAFFGQGTRLTVV.

This clone was observed once. The DNA for the CDR3 is TGCGCCAGCAGCTTGGCCAAGACTAGCGGGGGGGCAGCAGATACGCAGTATTTT. Protein product: CASSLAKTSGGAADTQYF. The rearrangement joins TRBV5-1 to TRBJ2-3, with TRBD2 identical over 14 bases. With 0 bases clipped from V and 4 bases from J, the junction kept 7 bases outside the gene matches. This CDR3 comprises 18 residues. Germline CDR1 reads SGHRS; CDR2 reads YFSETQ.

The chain couples TRBV6-5 to TRBJ2-7; 11 bases are a match to TRBD2. The CDR3 consists of 14 residues. The germline V gene encodes CDR1 MNHEY and CDR2 SVGAGI. Trimming at V came to 7 bases and at J to 4 bases, leaving 6 bases not matched to a gene. CDR3 DNA sequence: TGTGCCAGCAACCCCGGGACTAGCGGTTACGAGCAGTACTTC. Translation: CASNPGTSGYEQYF.

The CDR3 region is CASSDQGHTIYF. The DNA of the CDR3 is TGTGCCAGCAGCGACCAGGGGCACACCATATATTTT. V and J are TRBV9 and TRBJ1-3; possible D gene TRBD1, 6 bases. V lost 3 bases and J 8 bases, leaving 9 bases between the germline ends. Looked up from germline, CDR1 is SGDLS and CDR2 is YYNGEE. The length of the CDR3 is 12 residues.

As DNA, the CDR3 is TGTGCCAGCAGCCTAAATGCACAGTATGGCTACACCTTC. Its translation: CASSLNAQYGYTF. The chain recombines TRBV12-3 or TRBV12-4 with TRBJ1-2; D is unresolved. The CDR3 length is 13 residues. V shed 6 bases and J shed 5 bases, with 13 bases lying between them.

J is TRBJ2-4 and V is TRBV6-5; no firm D call. The V gene lost 4 bases and the J gene lost 0 bases, with 13 bases spanning the gap. The CDR3 is made up of 16 amino acids. Looked up from germline, CDR1 is MNHEY and CDR2 is SVGAGI. This chain's CDR3 is CASSFRLGIAKNIQYF. For the CDR3, the DNA is TGTGCCAGCAGTTTCCGTTTGGGGATAGCCAAAAACATTCAGTACTTC.

V usage is TRBV7-2 and J usage is TRBJ1-5, with D uncertain. Trimming left V 5 bases short and J 1 base short, with 6 bases between. Germline values: CDR1 SGHTA, CDR2 FQGNSA. This CDR3 spans 13 amino acids. The CDR3 DNA reads TGTGCCAGCAGCCAAGACAGCAATCAGCCCCAGCATTTT. Its translation: CASSQDSNQPQHF.